Listed below are T cell receptor beta chains from one sample, sequenced in a study of resident and recirculating memory T cells in vitiligo. Profiling relied on immunoSEQ multiplex PCR, and the TCRdb table lists in-frame clones only, not all of them. The repertoire holds tens of thousands of clones, with 92% as singletons. The sample comprised blood. Receptor source: a male donor with vitiligo. The CDR3 runs from the conserved cysteine through the conserved F or W. Each record gives: CDR3 protein, CDR3 DNA, clone size, V gene, D gene, CDR3 length, J gene. D genes are given only for firm matches. Clone size is shown for a subset of rows, as once, few, many or a class of expanded clone.

CDR3aa: CASSYSKFGRYEQYF
CDR3nt: TGTGCCAGCAGTTACTCGAAATTCGGTCGTTACGAGCAGTACTTC
abundance: -
v_gene: TRBV6-5
d_gene: -
len: 15
j_gene: TRBJ2-7

CDR3aa: CASSLGQFYGYTF
CDR3nt: TGTGCCAGCAGTTTAGGGCAGTTCTATGGCTACACCTTC
abundance: -
v_gene: TRBV27
d_gene: -
len: 13
j_gene: TRBJ1-2

CDR3aa: CASSQAPLAGGFYEQYF
CDR3nt: TGCGCCAGCAGCCAAGCTCCCCTAGCGGGGGGATTCTACGAGCAGTACTTC
abundance: large
v_gene: TRBV4-1
d_gene: TRBD2
len: 17
j_gene: TRBJ2-7

CDR3aa: CASTQLAGQPETQYF
CDR3nt: TGTGCCAGCACCCAACTAGCGGGGCAGCCGGAGACCCAGTACTTC
abundance: -
v_gene: TRBV28
d_gene: TRBD2
len: 15
j_gene: TRBJ2-5

CDR3aa: CASSAWGDRATTEAFF
CDR3nt: TGTGCCAGCAGTGCGTGGGGGGACAGGGCCACCACTGAAGCTTTCTTT
abundance: few
v_gene: TRBV28
d_gene: TRBD1
len: 16
j_gene: TRBJ1-1

CDR3aa: CASGWGRGDYPYNEQFF
CDR3nt: TGTGCCAGTGGGTGGGGTAGGGGCGATTATCCCTACAATGAGCAGTTCTTC
abundance: -
v_gene: TRBV9
d_gene: -
len: 17
j_gene: TRBJ2-1

CDR3aa: CASSSGSGNEQFF
CDR3nt: TGTGCCAGCAGTAGCGGGAGCGGTAATGAGCAGTTCTTC
abundance: -
v_gene: TRBV6-6
d_gene: TRBD2
len: 13
j_gene: TRBJ2-1

CDR3aa: CASSLTGENYNEQFF
CDR3nt: TGTGCCAGCAGCTTGACAGGCGAAAATTACAATGAGCAGTTCTTC
abundance: -
v_gene: TRBV5-5
d_gene: -
len: 15
j_gene: TRBJ2-1

CDR3aa: CASSPGGGVILYGYTF
CDR3nt: TGTGCCAGCAGCCCAGGGGGCGGTGTCATCCTTTATGGCTACACCTTC
abundance: -
v_gene: TRBV28
d_gene: TRBD1
len: 16
j_gene: TRBJ1-2

CDR3aa: CASSLQGQAGEKLFF
CDR3nt: TGCGCCAGCAGCCTGCAGGGACAGGCTGGGGAAAAACTGTTTTTT
abundance: -
v_gene: TRBV5-1
d_gene: TRBD1
len: 15
j_gene: TRBJ1-4

CDR3aa: CASSQDRLADTDTQYF
CDR3nt: TGCGCCAGCAGCCAAGATCGCCTAGCGGACACAGATACGCAGTATTTT
abundance: -
v_gene: TRBV4-3
d_gene: TRBD2
len: 16
j_gene: TRBJ2-3

CDR3aa: CASSLGTSGFPRDEQFF
CDR3nt: TGTGCCAGCAGTTTAGGGACTAGCGGGTTTCCGAGGGATGAGCAGTTCTTC
abundance: -
v_gene: TRBV5-6
d_gene: TRBD2
len: 17
j_gene: TRBJ2-1

CDR3aa: CASTVTGVAYNEQFF
CDR3nt: TGTGCCAGCACCGTGACAGGGGTGGCCTACAATGAGCAGTTCTTC
abundance: -
v_gene: TRBV28
d_gene: TRBD1
len: 15
j_gene: TRBJ2-1

CDR3aa: CASRPRQGVNQPQHF
CDR3nt: TGTGCCAGCAGACCCCGACAGGGGGTGAATCAGCCCCAGCATTTT
abundance: -
v_gene: TRBV27
d_gene: TRBD1
len: 15
j_gene: TRBJ1-5

CDR3aa: CASSFSGVEPQHF
CDR3nt: TGTGCCAGCAGCTTCTCGGGGGTAGAGCCCCAGCATTTT
abundance: -
v_gene: TRBV7-9
d_gene: -
len: 13
j_gene: TRBJ1-5

CDR3aa: CASSLGGPSNQPQHF
CDR3nt: TGTGCCAGCAGCTTAGGGGGGCCCAGCAATCAGCCCCAGCATTTT
abundance: medium-sized
v_gene: TRBV7-9
d_gene: -
len: 15
j_gene: TRBJ1-5

CDR3aa: CASSFRDRAYNEQFF
CDR3nt: TGTGCCAGCAGCTTCCGGGACAGGGCCTACAATGAGCAGTTCTTC
abundance: once
v_gene: TRBV7-3
d_gene: TRBD1
len: 15
j_gene: TRBJ2-1

CDR3aa: CASSFHLTGGGSNQPQHF
CDR3nt: TGTGCCAGCAGTTTCCACCTCACAGGGGGCGGCAGCAATCAGCCCCAGCATTTT
abundance: -
v_gene: TRBV28
d_gene: TRBD1
len: 18
j_gene: TRBJ1-5

CDR3aa: CASSSLAGWGTDTQYF
CDR3nt: TGTGCCAGCAGCTCACTAGCGGGGTGGGGCACAGATACGCAGTATTTT
abundance: -
v_gene: TRBV11-2
d_gene: TRBD2
len: 16
j_gene: TRBJ2-3

CDR3aa: CASSESTDRGIYGYTF
CDR3nt: TGCGCCAGCAGTGAGTCGACGGACAGGGGGATCTATGGCTACACCTTC
abundance: -
v_gene: TRBV10-1
d_gene: TRBD1
len: 16
j_gene: TRBJ1-2

CDR3aa: CASSLLLDYNEQFF
CDR3nt: TGTGCCAGCAGCTTGCTACTAGATTACAATGAGCAGTTCTTC
abundance: -
v_gene: TRBV7-9
d_gene: -
len: 14
j_gene: TRBJ2-1

CDR3aa: CAWSDYARTGKTEAFF
CDR3nt: TGTGCCTGGAGCGACTACGCTAGGACAGGGAAGACTGAAGCTTTCTTT
abundance: -
v_gene: TRBV30
d_gene: TRBD1
len: 16
j_gene: TRBJ1-1

CDR3aa: CASSVVLAGMDYNEQFF
CDR3nt: TGTGCCAGCAGCGTAGTACTAGCGGGAATGGACTACAATGAGCAGTTCTTC
abundance: -
v_gene: TRBV9
d_gene: TRBD2
len: 17
j_gene: TRBJ2-1

CDR3aa: CASSLAGTGGNGYTF
CDR3nt: TGTGCCAGCAGCTTAGCGGGGACAGGGGGTAATGGCTACACCTTC
abundance: -
v_gene: TRBV7-9
d_gene: TRBD1
len: 15
j_gene: TRBJ1-2

CDR3aa: CASSIGTGGYEQYF
CDR3nt: TGTGCCAGTAGTATTGGGACCGGGGGGTACGAGCAGTACTTC
abundance: once
v_gene: TRBV19
d_gene: TRBD2
len: 14
j_gene: TRBJ2-7

CDR3aa: CAISESLLAETQYF
CDR3nt: TGTGCCATCAGTGAGTCGCTACTAGCAGAGACCCAGTACTTC
abundance: -
v_gene: TRBV10-3
d_gene: -
len: 14
j_gene: TRBJ2-5

CDR3aa: CASSVGVDAGYQPQHF
CDR3nt: TGTGCCAGCAGCGTAGGGGTGGACGCAGGGTATCAGCCCCAGCATTTT
abundance: -
v_gene: TRBV9
d_gene: -
len: 16
j_gene: TRBJ1-5

CDR3aa: CASSLRLGEIKNIQYF
CDR3nt: TGTGCCAGCAGCTTACGGCTCGGGGAGATCAAAAACATTCAGTACTTC
abundance: -
v_gene: TRBV7-2
d_gene: -
len: 16
j_gene: TRBJ2-4

CDR3aa: CASSATERTIYF
CDR3nt: TGTGCCAGCAGCGCGACGGAGAGAACCATATATTTT
abundance: -
v_gene: TRBV9
d_gene: -
len: 12
j_gene: TRBJ1-3

CDR3aa: CASSDPTGVAFF
CDR3nt: TGTGCCAGCAGTGACCCCACAGGAGTAGCTTTCTTT
abundance: -
v_gene: TRBV2
d_gene: -
len: 12
j_gene: TRBJ1-1

CDR3aa: CASSIGRLAGTDTQYF
CDR3nt: TGTGCCAGCAGCATCGGACGACTAGCCGGCACAGATACGCAGTATTTT
abundance: -
v_gene: TRBV9
d_gene: TRBD2
len: 16
j_gene: TRBJ2-3

CDR3aa: CSVGAYEQFF
CDR3nt: TGCAGCGTTGGCGCCTATGAGCAGTTCTTC
abundance: -
v_gene: TRBV29-1
d_gene: -
len: 10
j_gene: TRBJ2-1

CDR3aa: CASSQDSGNEQFF
CDR3nt: TGCGCCAGCAGCCAAGACTCGGGGAATGAGCAGTTCTTC
abundance: -
v_gene: TRBV4-3
d_gene: -
len: 13
j_gene: TRBJ2-1

CDR3aa: CAWSPGTSSETQYF
CDR3nt: TGTGCCTGGAGCCCCGGGACTAGCAGCGAGACCCAGTACTTC
abundance: -
v_gene: TRBV30
d_gene: TRBD2
len: 14
j_gene: TRBJ2-5

CDR3aa: CASSLAPRGSGNTIYF
CDR3nt: TGCGCCAGCAGCTTGGCCCCAAGGGGATCTGGAAACACCATATATTTT
abundance: -
v_gene: TRBV5-1
d_gene: -
len: 16
j_gene: TRBJ1-3

CDR3aa: CASSFPAGGGGELFF
CDR3nt: TGTGCCAGCAGTTTTCCAGCGGGAGGTGGAGGGGAGCTGTTTTTT
abundance: once
v_gene: TRBV27
d_gene: TRBD2
len: 15
j_gene: TRBJ2-2

CDR3aa: CASSQFNSRLAGSYEQYF
CDR3nt: TGCGCCAGCAGCCAATTTAATTCTCGACTAGCGGGTAGCTACGAGCAGTACTTC
abundance: -
v_gene: TRBV4-1
d_gene: TRBD2
len: 18
j_gene: TRBJ2-7

CDR3aa: CASSRTGGPRGYTF
CDR3nt: TGTGCCAGCAGTAGGACAGGGGGCCCCAGGGGCTACACCTTC
abundance: -
v_gene: TRBV28
d_gene: TRBD1
len: 14
j_gene: TRBJ1-2

CDR3aa: CASSYSSRYNEQFF
CDR3nt: TGTGCCAGCAGTTATAGCAGTCGCTACAATGAGCAGTTCTTC
abundance: -
v_gene: TRBV27
d_gene: -
len: 14
j_gene: TRBJ2-1

CDR3aa: CASSPQLGGFKNTEAFF
CDR3nt: TGTGCCAGCAGCCCCCAGCTAGGGGGTTTTAAGAACACTGAAGCTTTCTTT
abundance: -
v_gene: TRBV7-9
d_gene: -
len: 17
j_gene: TRBJ1-1

CDR3aa: CASSRGDEQYF
CDR3nt: TGTGCCAGCAGCCGAGGAGACGAGCAGTACTTC
abundance: -
v_gene: TRBV5-4
d_gene: -
len: 11
j_gene: TRBJ2-7

CDR3aa: CASSYDVGGNEQYF
CDR3nt: TGTGCCAGCAGTTACGATGTCGGGGGGAACGAGCAGTACTTC
abundance: -
v_gene: TRBV6-5
d_gene: TRBD2
len: 14
j_gene: TRBJ2-7

CDR3aa: CASSVDVGQHEQFF
CDR3nt: TGTGCCAGCAGCGTAGATGTGGGGCAGCATGAGCAGTTCTTC
abundance: -
v_gene: TRBV9
d_gene: -
len: 14
j_gene: TRBJ2-1

CDR3aa: CSALSYYGYTF
CDR3nt: TGCAGTGCCCTAAGTTACTATGGCTACACCTTC
abundance: once
v_gene: TRBV20-1
d_gene: -
len: 11
j_gene: TRBJ1-2

CDR3aa: CASSNRDRGYF
CDR3nt: TGTGCCAGCAGTAACCGGGACAGGGGTTACTTC
abundance: once
v_gene: TRBV28
d_gene: TRBD1
len: 11
j_gene: TRBJ2-7

CDR3aa: CASSPKGAGSTDTQYF
CDR3nt: TGTGCCAGCTCACCAAAAGGAGCGGGGAGCACAGATACGCAGTATTTT
abundance: -
v_gene: TRBV18
d_gene: TRBD2
len: 16
j_gene: TRBJ2-3

CDR3aa: CASSEAPEGSYEQYF
CDR3nt: TGCGCCAGCAGTGAGGCCCCGGAGGGGTCCTACGAGCAGTACTTC
abundance: -
v_gene: TRBV10-2
d_gene: -
len: 15
j_gene: TRBJ2-7

CDR3aa: CASSAGGTANYGYTF
CDR3nt: TGCGCCAGCAGCGCTGGAGGGACAGCTAACTATGGCTACACCTTC
abundance: -
v_gene: TRBV5-1
d_gene: TRBD1
len: 15
j_gene: TRBJ1-2

CDR3aa: CASSYEDRGGYGYTF
CDR3nt: TGTGCCAGCAGTTACGAGGACAGGGGAGGCTATGGCTACACCTTC
abundance: -
v_gene: TRBV6-5
d_gene: TRBD1
len: 15
j_gene: TRBJ1-2

CDR3aa: CASLGAGGPGELFF
CDR3nt: TGCGCCAGCCTTGGAGCCGGGGGGCCCGGGGAGCTGTTTTTT
abundance: -
v_gene: TRBV4-1
d_gene: -
len: 14
j_gene: TRBJ2-2

CDR3aa: CATSTPLIAGNEQFF
CDR3nt: TGTGCCACCAGCACCCCTCTAATAGCGGGAAATGAGCAGTTCTTC
abundance: -
v_gene: TRBV15
d_gene: TRBD2
len: 15
j_gene: TRBJ2-1

CDR3aa: CASSTGTSVNLRDTQYF
CDR3nt: TGTGCCAGCTCAACCGGGACTAGCGTGAACCTAAGAGACACCCAGTACTTC
abundance: -
v_gene: TRBV18
d_gene: TRBD2
len: 17
j_gene: TRBJ2-5

CDR3aa: CASSPPSANYGYTF
CDR3nt: TGTGCCAGCAGTCCCCCCTCGGCTAACTATGGCTACACCTTC
abundance: -
v_gene: TRBV28
d_gene: -
len: 14
j_gene: TRBJ1-2

CDR3aa: CASSFRSGWNTEAFF
CDR3nt: TGTGCCAGCAGCTTCCGGTCAGGGTGGAACACTGAAGCTTTCTTT
abundance: -
v_gene: TRBV5-6
d_gene: -
len: 15
j_gene: TRBJ1-1

CDR3aa: CAILSTQEADTQYF
CDR3nt: TGTGCCATCCTGTCTACTCAGGAAGCTGATACGCAGTATTTT
abundance: -
v_gene: TRBV10-3
d_gene: -
len: 14
j_gene: TRBJ2-3